The 10 T cell receptor beta chains in this list originate from one sample, sequenced in a study of control samples from healthy donors and cancer patients. Data came from immunoSEQ multiplex PCR; TCRdb stores just in-frame clones and leaves some out. Of 100,000 or so clones listed, 91% were seen once; the top ten hold around 0.9%. Material: blood. The receptors stem from a woman in her twenties or thirties in good health.

The CDR3 bases are TGTGCCTGGAGTGTGGGCAGCCTTTCCAACTCTGGAAACACCATATATTTT. It encodes CAWSVGSLSNSGNTIYF. V is TRBV30 and J is TRBJ1-3; D not resolved. The germline V and J ends were trimmed by 0 bases and 0 bases, with 15 bases remaining between them. The CDR3 totals 17 residues. Germline loops: CDR1 GTSNPN, CDR2 SVGIG (reference sequence).

The rearrangement links TRBV7-2 to TRBJ2-7; 14 bases line up with TRBD2. After removal of 2 bases from V and 5 bases from J, the junction contained 11 bases not matched to a gene. The germline V gene encodes CDR1 SGHTA and CDR2 FQGNSA. This CDR3 has 18 amino acids. DNA for the CDR3: TGTGCCAGCAGCTTACTTAAGACTAGCGGGAGGGCCCCACACGAGCAGTACTTC. Translation gives CASSLLKTSGRAPHEQYF.

The V call is TRBV10-1, the J call TRBJ1-6, with D possibly being TRBD1 (6 bases). Trimming left V 2 bases short and J 5 bases short, with 7 bases between. CDR3 length equals 14 residues. Germline V gene data show CDR1 as WNHNN and CDR2 as SYGVQD (reference sequence). CDR3 region: CASSETGNNSPLHF. For the CDR3, the DNA is TGCGCCAGCAGTGAGACAGGGAATAATTCACCCCTCCACTTT.

The chain employs TRBV30 and TRBJ2-7, with TRBD2 as a possible D gene (6 bases). CDR1 is GTSNPN and CDR2 is SVGIG in the germline V gene (reference sequence). With 3 bases removed from V and 2 bases from J, the gap between germline ends came to 17 bases. The CDR3 totals 15 residues. In DNA, the CDR3 is TGTGCCTGGAGACCCGGGGGAGCCTCAACCTACGAGCAGTACTTC. Residues: CAWRPGGASTYEQYF.

This sequence joins TRBV6-5 and TRBJ1-5, with no clear D. Trimming took 7 bases from V and 2 from J, leaving 12 bases between them. The CDR3 is made up of 14 amino acids. Germline V lookup: CDR1 MNHEY, CDR2 SVGAGI. CDR3: CASTPSTGNQPQHF. CDR3 in DNA: TGTGCCAGCACCCCCAGCACGGGCAATCAGCCCCAGCATTTT.

The gene calls are TRBV5-1 and TRBJ2-5, with 10 bases matching TRBD1. This CDR3 is built from 15 residues. The V gene's germline CDR1 is SGHRS and CDR2 YFSETQ. The ends lost 4 bases at V and 0 bases at J; junction bases unmatched: 3. The DNA for the CDR3 is TGCGCCAGCAGCACGGGACAGGGGTACCAAGAGACCCAGTACTTC. Translated, it gives CASSTGQGYQETQYF.

The rearrangement uses TRBV29-1 and TRBJ1-4; 8 bases fit TRBD1. Germline V gene lookup returns CDR1 SQVTM and CDR2 ANQGSEA. This CDR3 region has 12 residues. Losses at the gene ends were 6 bases for V and 6 bases for J; bases not matched to a gene: 3. In DNA, the CDR3 is TGCAGCGTGGGACAGGAGGATGAAAAACTGTTTTTT. Amino acids: CSVGQEDEKLFF.

The V call is TRBV7-9, the J call TRBJ2-1, with TRBD2 matching over 11 bases. In germline, CDR1 is SEHNR, CDR2 FQNEAQ (reference sequence). Losses at the gene ends were 8 bases for V and 2 bases for J; bases not matched to a gene: 5. The CDR3 sequence is 15 residues long. CDR3 sequence: CASDRSGGAYNEQFF. Written as DNA, the CDR3 is TGTGCCAGCGACCGTAGCGGGGGGGCCTACAATGAGCAGTTCTTC.

The J gene is TRBJ1-1, the V gene TRBV5-1; 10 bases align to TRBD1. The V segment lost 4 bases and the J segment 4 bases; nucleotides outside the gene matches: 7. The CDR3 is 15 amino acids. The germline gives CDR1 SGHRS, CDR2 YFSETQ. This CDR3 reads CASSRGQGYGTEAFF. CDR3 nucleotide sequence: TGCGCCAGCAGCCGGGGACAGGGGTACGGCACTGAAGCTTTCTTT.

V gene TRBV30 combines with J gene TRBJ2-7, with D tentatively TRBD1 (6 bases). The CDR3 extends over 13 amino acids. Trimming took off 4 bases at V and 1 base at J, with 11 bases between the two ends. Germline CDR1 is GTSNPN and CDR2 is SVGIG (reference sequence). CDR3 nucleotides: TGTGCCTGGACCTACAGGGATTCCTACGAGCAGTACTTC. Translated: CAWTYRDSYEQYF.